Listed here is a single T cell receptor (beta chain). This clone has a handful of counts. Its binding antigen is unknown. The input lacks base qualities; no much larger clone sits a single base away. The immunoSEQ Assay was used to sequence TCRbeta CDR3 regions. After extraction, genomic DNA underwent amplification by bias-controlled multiplex PCR, followed by high-throughput sequencing. The authors' pipeline ran thus. To quantify the absolute abundance of every unique TCRbeta CDR3 region, sequences were collapsed and filtered. T cell fraction was estimated by normalizing TCRbeta template counts to usable DNA, which was measured by amplifying reference genes present in all nucleated cells. Repertoire TCRs were annotated as SARS-CoV-2-specific when V gene, CDR3 amino acid sequence and J gene were exactly matched to a known reactive TCR set. The reference SARS-CoV-2 TCR set was obtained from MIRA and was filtered for enrichment in COVID-19-positive ImmuneCODE repertoires, whereby public or cross-reactive TCRs were removed. Using the MIRA antigens, annotated TCRs were further analysed by specific ORF or by position within an ORF. Breadth was defined as the number of annotated unique rearrangements divided by the total number of unique productive rearrangements, and depth was defined as the summed frequency of the annotated unique rearrangements. Two-sided Wilcoxon rank-sum tests were used to compare TCR breadth between groups. Here the immuneACCESS table is served through TCRdb, limited to in-frame sequences with V and J called. Missing clones are a known gap in these copies; in checked studies unresolved V genes cover under half, and the rest lacks a known reason. Clonal size and the V and J genes are those of that table, whereas D and trimming came from the DNA. The sample records roughly 400,000 clones, about 90% of which are singletons. The ten largest clones take up under 2% of the sample.

The CDR3, from cysteine to phenylalanine, totals 15 residues. The only DNA kept is the CDR3, 45 bases in frame from the first base. V is clipped by 5 bases and J by 2 bases, and the sequence between their germline boundaries is 16 bases long. CDR1 and CDR2 are read off the germline V gene as KGHSH and LQKENI. According to the study, the label for this sample's treatment or condition signals: over 15 received Ad26.COV2.S at low or high dose, single or two shots; five or six received placebo; per-sample allocation not given. For vaccine and placebo recipients, repertoires were sequenced using samples collected on day 63 after the first injection. In Cohort 1b, roughly 25 adults aged 18-55 years were enrolled at a single site in Boston, USA, between 29 July and 7 August 2020. As a vaccine, Ad26.COV2.S was a replication-incompetent adenovirus type 26 vector that expressed a prefusion-stabilized SARS-CoV-2 spike protein derived from the original Wuhan strain.

The data belong to a study of Ad26.COV2.S vaccination and SARS-CoV-2 variants (dated by TCRdb to the early 2020s). With respect to the entire study: Donors in the vaccine arm were drawn from COV1001, a multicentre, randomized, double-blind, placebo-controlled phase I-IIa trial testing Ad26.COV2.S in healthy adults. Throughout the experiments and outcome assessment, investigators stayed blinded to trial group allocation. Trial participants were randomized into five groups of five, in which low-dose or high-dose Ad26.COV2.S was given once or twice, or placebo was given on both occasions. The TCR-sequenced set comprised roughly 30 samples: some 20 Ad26.COV2.S vaccine recipients, 5 placebo recipients and 8 SARS-CoV-2 convalescent individuals. The specificity and breadth of SARS-CoV-2-reactive T cell receptors after Ad26.COV2.S vaccination were assessed by TCRbeta repertoire sequencing. Ad26.COV2.S was administered intramuscularly at a dose of 5x10^10 or 1x10^11 viral particles, either as one shot or as two shots given 56 days apart.

Overall study outcomes, separate from this receptor: The study lacked the statistical power to compare responses across vaccine doses or regimens. After vaccination, substantial breadth of spike-specific CD8+ and CD4+ T cell responses was reported. The authors noted that total T cell responses may have been underestimated by the TCR breadth and depth analyses. Vaccine and placebo recipients had similar non-spike TCR breadth, a finding consistent with the vaccine containing only spike. Higher spike-specific TCR breadth was observed in Ad26.COV2.S recipients than in placebo recipients (P = 0.0014).

The chain is assembled from TRBV18 and TRBJ2-7, with a tentative D gene TRBD2 over 6 matching bases. The sequences come from peripheral blood, collected in a trial of Ad26.COV2.S vaccine versus placebo. This clonotype was sampled from a person aged 18-60 years who received the Ad26.COV2.S COVID-19 vaccine or a placebo. The CDR3 region has the sequence CASSAIWGDPYEQYF. The DNA sequence reads TGTGCCAGCTCAGCTATTTGGGGGGACCCCTACGAGCAGTACTTC.